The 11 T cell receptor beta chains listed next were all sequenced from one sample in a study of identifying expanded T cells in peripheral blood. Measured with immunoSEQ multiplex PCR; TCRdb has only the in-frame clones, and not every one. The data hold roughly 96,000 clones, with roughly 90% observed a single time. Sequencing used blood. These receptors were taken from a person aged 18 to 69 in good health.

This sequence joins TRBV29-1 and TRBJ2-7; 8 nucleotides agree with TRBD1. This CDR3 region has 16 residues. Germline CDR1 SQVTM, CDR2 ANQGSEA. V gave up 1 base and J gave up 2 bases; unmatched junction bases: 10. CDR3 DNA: TGCAGCGTTGAAGTAGTTATGGGACAGGCAACCTACGAGCAGTACTTC. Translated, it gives CSVEVVMGQATYEQYF.

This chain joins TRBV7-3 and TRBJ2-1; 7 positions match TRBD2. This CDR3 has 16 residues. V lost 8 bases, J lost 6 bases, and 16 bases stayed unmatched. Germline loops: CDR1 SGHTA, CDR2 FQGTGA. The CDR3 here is CASLFDGGSGVNEQFF. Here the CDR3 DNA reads TGTGCCAGCCTGTTTGATGGCGGGAGCGGGGTCAATGAGCAGTTCTTC.

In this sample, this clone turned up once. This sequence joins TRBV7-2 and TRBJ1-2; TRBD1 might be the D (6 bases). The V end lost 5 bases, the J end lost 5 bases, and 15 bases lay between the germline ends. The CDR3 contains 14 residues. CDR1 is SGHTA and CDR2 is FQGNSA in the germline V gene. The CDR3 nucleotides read TGTGCCAGCAGCGTCGTTGGGGGGCATTATGGCTACACCTTC. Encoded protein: CASSVVGGHYGYTF.

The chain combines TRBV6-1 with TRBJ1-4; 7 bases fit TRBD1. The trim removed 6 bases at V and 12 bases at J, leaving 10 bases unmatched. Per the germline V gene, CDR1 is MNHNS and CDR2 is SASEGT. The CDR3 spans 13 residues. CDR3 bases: TGTGCCAGCAGGGACAGGCAGCCGACACAACTGTTTTTT. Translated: CASRDRQPTQLFF.

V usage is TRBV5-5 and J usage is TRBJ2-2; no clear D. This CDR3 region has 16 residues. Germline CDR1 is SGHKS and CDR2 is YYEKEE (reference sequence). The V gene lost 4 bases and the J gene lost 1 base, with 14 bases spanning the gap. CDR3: CASSRTVKMNTGELFF. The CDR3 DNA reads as TGTGCCAGCAGCCGGACGGTAAAAATGAACACCGGGGAGCTGTTTTTT.

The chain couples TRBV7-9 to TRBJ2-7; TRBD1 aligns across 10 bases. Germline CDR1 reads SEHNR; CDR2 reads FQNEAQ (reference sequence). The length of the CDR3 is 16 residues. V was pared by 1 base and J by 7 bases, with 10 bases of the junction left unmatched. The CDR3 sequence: CASSLEFGTGEGEQYF. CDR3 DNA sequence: TGTGCCAGCAGCTTAGAGTTCGGGACAGGGGAAGGGGAGCAGTACTTC.

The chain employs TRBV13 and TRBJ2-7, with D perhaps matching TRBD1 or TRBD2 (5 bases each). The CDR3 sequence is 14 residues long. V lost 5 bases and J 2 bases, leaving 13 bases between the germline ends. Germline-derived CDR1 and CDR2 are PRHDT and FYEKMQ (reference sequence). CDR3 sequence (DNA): TGTGCCAGCAGCCCCCGGGACGGTACCTACGAGCAGTACTTC. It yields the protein CASSPRDGTYEQYF.

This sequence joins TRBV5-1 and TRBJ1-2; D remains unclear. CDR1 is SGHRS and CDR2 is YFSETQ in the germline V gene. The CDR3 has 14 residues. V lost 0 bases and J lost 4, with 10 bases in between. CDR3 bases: TGCGCCAGCAGCTTGGCCGCCGAGGGCTATGGCTACACCTTC. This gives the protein CASSLAAEGYGYTF.

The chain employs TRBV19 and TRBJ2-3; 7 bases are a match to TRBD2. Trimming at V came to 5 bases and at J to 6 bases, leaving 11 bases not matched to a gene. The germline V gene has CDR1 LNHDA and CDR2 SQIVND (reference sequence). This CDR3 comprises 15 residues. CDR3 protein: CASSVRAAAGDTQYF. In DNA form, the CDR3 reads TGTGCCAGTAGTGTCCGGGCAGCAGCGGGGGATACGCAGTATTTT.

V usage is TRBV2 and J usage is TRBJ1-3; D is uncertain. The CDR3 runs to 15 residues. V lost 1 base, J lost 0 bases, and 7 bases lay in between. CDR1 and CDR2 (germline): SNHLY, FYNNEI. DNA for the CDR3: TGTGCCAGCAGTGAAGACGCCTACTCTGGAAACACCATATATTTT. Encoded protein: CASSEDAYSGNTIYF.

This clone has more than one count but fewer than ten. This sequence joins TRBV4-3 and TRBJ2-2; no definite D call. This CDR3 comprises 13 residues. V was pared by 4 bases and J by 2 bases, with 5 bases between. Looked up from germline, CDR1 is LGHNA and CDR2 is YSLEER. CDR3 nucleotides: TGCGCCAGCAGCCGCAGCAACACCGGGGAGCTGTTTTTT. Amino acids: CASSRSNTGELFF.